The 26 T cell receptor beta chains listed next were all sequenced from one sample in a study of graft-versus-host responses after intestinal transplantation. The protocol was immunoSEQ multiplex PCR, while the TCRdb copy is restricted to in-frame clones and leaves out a portion. The sample consists of some 2,300 clones, roughly 93% of them appearing once. Sample: PBMCs, taken less than 20 days after intestinal transplant. The receptors were gathered from a human patient who received an intestinal transplant, so some T cells may come from the graft donor.

The CDR3 region is CASQRGGRTDTQYF. The CDR3 bases are TGTGCCAGCCAGAGAGGAGGGCGGACAGATACGCAGTATTTT. This chain connects TRBV28 to TRBJ2-3, with D possibly being TRBD2 (6 bases). Germline CDR1 MDHEN, CDR2 SYDVKM. Trimming cost V 8 bases and J 3 bases, with 15 bases left between them. The CDR3 is made up of 14 amino acids.

The chain has TRBV7-6 and TRBJ2-1, with 11 positions matching TRBD2. The CDR3 loop spans 19 amino acids. Looked up from germline, CDR1 is SGHVS and CDR2 is FNYEAQ. V trimming: 0 bases; J trimming: 0 bases; junction bases outside the gene matches: 7. The CDR3: CASSLAWGTSGGSYNEQFF. CDR3 DNA: TGTGCCAGCAGCTTAGCCTGGGGAACTAGCGGGGGCTCCTACAATGAGCAGTTCTTC.

The chain uses TRBV6-1 and TRBJ2-5, with D maybe TRBD1 (7 bases). Trimming removed 2 bases at V and 2 bases at J, with 15 bases between. The CDR3 has 16 residues. Germline V lookup: CDR1 MNHNS, CDR2 SASEGT. This CDR3 is CASSELGGTEQETQYF. The CDR3 DNA reads TGTGCCAGCAGTGAACTGGGCGGGACAGAGCAAGAGACCCAGTACTTC.

J is TRBJ1-2 and V is TRBV2; tentatively, D is TRBD1 (6 bases). Germline V gene data show CDR1 as SNHLY and CDR2 as FYNNEI. V was trimmed by 6 bases and J by 0 bases, leaving 11 bases between them. There are 14 residues in the CDR3. This CDR3 is CASRGTPTNYGYTF. CDR3 nucleotides: TGTGCCAGCAGGGGGACACCGACTAACTATGGCTACACCTTC.

The chain has TRBV5-1 and TRBJ2-7; a weak D match, TRBD1 (6 bases). CDR1 SGHRS and CDR2 YFSETQ come from the germline V gene. This CDR3 is built from 17 residues. The ends were cut back, 2 bases at V and 5 bases at J, with 23 bases in the middle. The CDR3 sequence: CASSFWGSWKRGNEQYF. As DNA, the CDR3 is TGCGCCAGCAGCTTTTGGGGTTCGTGGAAGAGGGGGAACGAGCAGTACTTC.

V is TRBV5-1 and J is TRBJ2-5; weak D call: TRBD2 (5 bases). The V end lost 0 bases, the J end lost 5 bases, and 17 bases lay between the germline ends. The CDR3 covers 16 residues. Germline V CDR1 and CDR2: SGHRS, YFSETQ. CDR3 loop: CASSLAGWLWRETQYF. The CDR3 DNA reads TGCGCCAGCAGCTTGGCGGGGTGGCTCTGGCGGGAGACCCAGTACTTC.

The chain uses TRBV7-9 and TRBJ2-1; 8 bases line up with TRBD2. Germline V gene data show CDR1 as SEHNR and CDR2 as FQNEAQ (reference sequence). Losses at the gene ends were 2 bases for V and 7 bases for J; bases not matched to a gene: 10. The CDR3 length is 16 residues. CDR3 DNA: TGTGCCAGCAGCTTAAGAGCGGGAGTCATGTATAATGAGCAGTTCTTC. Its translation is CASSLRAGVMYNEQFF.

This chain links TRBV30 with TRBJ1-2; perhaps TRBD1 as D (5 bases). Germline V gives CDR1 GTSNPN, CDR2 SVGIG (reference sequence). The CDR3 is made up of 19 amino acids. V was pared by 0 bases and J by 0 bases, with 23 bases between. For the CDR3, the DNA is TGTGCCTGGAGTGTTATTGTAGGCAGGGAAGTTAATCCTAACTATGGCTACACCTTC. Its protein is CAWSVIVGREVNPNYGYTF.

This chain connects TRBV5-5 to TRBJ1-5; TRBD1 agrees at 9 bases. This CDR3 spans 18 amino acids. The junction had 13 bases not matched to a gene; V was cut back by 4 bases and J by 2 bases. Germline V gene lookup returns CDR1 SGHKS and CDR2 YYEKEE (reference sequence). CDR3 residues: CASSQGQGTGYGNQPQHF. CDR3 bases: TGTGCCAGCAGCCAGGGACAGGGAACAGGATATGGCAATCAGCCCCAGCATTTT.

The J gene is TRBJ2-7, the V gene TRBV27; 7 bases match TRBD2. This CDR3 region has 13 residues. Germline assignment: CDR1 MNHEY and CDR2 SMNVEV (reference sequence). Losses at the gene ends were 6 bases for V and 4 bases for J; bases not matched to a gene: 6. DNA of the CDR3: TGTGCCAGCAGGGCGGGAGAATGGTACGAGCAGTACTTC. It yields the protein CASRAGEWYEQYF.

This sequence joins TRBV19 and TRBJ2-1; tentative D call: TRBD1 (6 bases). Germline CDR1 and CDR2: LNHDA and SQIVND (reference sequence). The CDR3 has 15 amino acids. V lost 5 bases and J 2 bases, leaving 13 bases between the germline ends. Written as DNA, the CDR3 is TGTGCCAGTAGTCCCCCGGGACACCCCTACAATGAGCAGTTCTTC. Protein: CASSPPGHPYNEQFF. The variable domain in full, completed from reference TRBV19 and TRBJ2-1, reads DGGITQSPKYLFRKEGQNVTLSCEQNLNHDAMYWYRQDPGQGLRLIYYSQIVNDFQKGDIAEGYSVSREKKESFPLTVTSAQKNPTAFYLCASSPPGHPYNEQFFGPGTRLTVL.

The rearrangement joins TRBV7-6 to TRBJ1-4; TRBD1 is a possible D gene (5 bases). The V end was cut by 1 base, the J end by 7 bases, with 13 bases between. Per germline, CDR1 SGHVS and CDR2 FNYEAQ. The CDR3 sequence is 15 residues long. The CDR3 region is CASSLGGARGEKLFF. CDR3 bases: TGTGCCAGCAGCTTAGGTGGGGCCAGAGGTGAAAAACTGTTTTTT. The whole variable domain, remainder taken from reference TRBV7-6 and TRBJ1-4, is GAGVSQSPRYKVTKRGQDVALRCDPISGHVSLYWYRQALGQGPEFLTYFNYEAQQDKSGLPNDRFSAERPEGSISTLTIQRTEQRDSAMYRCASSLGGARGEKLFFGSGTQLSVL.

The rearrangement links TRBV28 to TRBJ2-5; 8 bases line up with TRBD1. The end of the DNA fits TRBJ2-7 better, so the J call may be wrong. In germline, CDR1 is MDHEN, CDR2 SYDVKM. This CDR3 is 18 amino acids long. The CDR3 coding sequence is TGTGCCAGCAGTTTATGGACAGGGACGGATACAGGGGGCTACGAGCAGTACTTC. Protein: CASSLWTGTDTGGYEQYF.

This chain links TRBV18 with TRBJ1-1; 7 positions match TRBD1. Trimming at V came to 4 bases and at J to 7 bases, leaving 6 bases not matched to a gene. The length of the CDR3 is 13 residues. Per the germline V gene, CDR1 is KGHSH and CDR2 is LQKENI. The CDR3 region is CASSLGTVGEAFF. The DNA for the CDR3 is TGTGCCAGCTCACTCGGGACAGTTGGTGAAGCTTTCTTT.

This chain uses TRBV4-1 with TRBJ2-1, with D maybe TRBD1 (5 bases). Trimming removed 3 bases at V and 0 bases at J, with 12 bases between. The CDR3 extends over 16 amino acids. Germline V gene lookup returns CDR1 MGHRA and CDR2 YSYEKL. Here the CDR3 reads CASSHPRVSSYNEQFF. The CDR3 DNA follows: TGCGCCAGCAGCCACCCCAGGGTTAGCTCCTACAATGAGCAGTTCTTC.

The genes are TRBV11-3 and TRBJ2-5, with D tentatively TRBD2 (6 bases). Per the germline V gene, CDR1 is SGHNT and CDR2 is YENEEA. The CDR3 runs 17 residues. Deletions cut 3 bases from V and 5 bases from J, with 22 bases between. The CDR3 sequence: CASSLRWVGGMAETQYF. In DNA form, the CDR3 reads TGTGCCAGCAGCTTGAGATGGGTGGGGGGAATGGCGGAGACCCAGTACTTC.

The chain combines TRBV27 with TRBJ2-1; D might be TRBD1 (6 bases). Germline V lookup: CDR1 MNHEY, CDR2 SMNVEV (reference sequence). The length of the CDR3 is 15 residues. Trimming stripped 6 bases from V and 7 bases from J, with 19 bases between. The CDR3 region has the DNA TGTGCCAGCAGGCTAACAGGGTCCTCATCTAATGAGCAGTTCTTC. Translated, it gives CASRLTGSSSNEQFF.

V and J are TRBV7-9 and TRBJ1-6; 7 positions agree with TRBD1. Losses at the gene ends were 4 bases for V and 7 bases for J; bases not matched to a gene: 4. Germline CDR1 SEHNR, CDR2 FQNEAQ (reference sequence). CDR3 length equals 14 residues. CDR3 coding DNA: TGTGCCAGCAGCTGGGACAGTTCGAATTCACCCCTCCACTTT. The encoded protein is CASSWDSSNSPLHF. The full variable domain, with the rest looked up from reference TRBV7-9 and TRBJ1-6, is DTGVSQNPRHKITKRGQNVTFRCDPISEHNRLYWYRQTLGQGPEFLTYFQNEAQLEKSRLLSDRFSAERPKGSFSTLEIQRTEQGDSAMYLCASSWDSSNSPLHFGNGTRLTVT.

The chain carries TRBV7-6 and TRBJ2-1, with TRBD2 matching over 11 bases. The CDR3 is 19 amino acids. Germline V gene lookup returns CDR1 SGHVS and CDR2 FNYEAQ. The V segment lost 3 bases and the J segment 5 bases; nucleotides outside the gene matches: 15. The CDR3 DNA follows: TGTGCCAGCAGCTTCCCCCCTAGCGGGGGGCCTCGGCCTCACAATGAGCAGTTCTTC. It is translated as CASSFPPSGGPRPHNEQFF.

The chain recombines TRBV7-6 with TRBJ1-1; D is undetermined. The CDR3 extends over 13 amino acids. Between the trimmed V and J ends, which lost 1 base and 7 bases, there was a span of 10 bases. Per the germline V gene, CDR1 is SGHVS and CDR2 is FNYEAQ. In nucleotides, the CDR3 is TGTGCCAGCAGCTTAGGCGGGGAGGGTGAAGCTTTCTTT. This sequence encodes CASSLGGEGEAFF.

The gene calls are TRBV2 and TRBJ1-6; TRBD1 aligns across 7 bases. The CDR3 totals 15 residues. After removal of 3 bases from V and 2 bases from J, the junction contained 1 base not matched to a gene. Germline V gives CDR1 SNHLY, CDR2 FYNNEI. The CDR3 bases are TGTGCCAGCAGTGAGGGGACAGCCTATAATTCACCCCTCCACTTT. Translation gives CASSEGTAYNSPLHF.

The rearrangement uses TRBV25-1 and TRBJ1-5; D may be TRBD1 (5 bases). Germline-derived CDR1 and CDR2 are MGHDK and SYGVNS. V was shortened by 5 bases and J by 7 bases, with 18 bases between the two germline ends. The CDR3 spans 15 residues. CDR3 DNA sequence: TGTGCCAGCAGTCACCCTGGGGGGTCGTGGCAGCCCCAGCATTTT. This gives the protein CASSHPGGSWQPQHF. Variable domain in full (rest from reference TRBV25-1 and TRBJ1-5): EADIYQTPRYLVIGTGKKITLECSQTMGHDKMYWYQQDPGMELHLIHYSYGVNSTEKGDLSSESTVSRIRTEHFPLTLESARPSHTSQYLCASSHPGGSWQPQHFGDGTRLSIL.

The sample holds a few counts of this clone. This chain uses TRBV27 with TRBJ1-6, with D hard to call. Germline V gene data show CDR1 as MNHEY and CDR2 as SMNVEV (reference sequence). The CDR3 contains 13 residues. Trimming took 4 bases from V and 8 from J, leaving 9 bases between them. This CDR3 is CASSYGLYSPLHF. The CDR3 DNA sequence: TGTGCCAGCAGTTACGGACTGTATTCACCCCTCCACTTT.

The chain combines TRBV2 with TRBJ1-3; D is unclear. In germline, CDR1 is SNHLY, CDR2 FYNNEI. The CDR3 is 14 residues long. V was shortened by 3 bases and J by 0 bases, with 6 bases between the two germline ends. In DNA form, the CDR3 reads TGTGCCAGCAGTGACGGTTACTCTGGAAACACCATATATTTT. Its protein is CASSDGYSGNTIYF.

The chain carries TRBV6-6 and TRBJ1-5; TRBD1 matches 7 bases. The V and J ends lost 1 base and 2 bases, in that order; junction bases with no gene match: 2. CDR1 and CDR2 (germline): MNHNY, SVGAGI (reference sequence). The CDR3 contains 15 residues. The CDR3 loop is CASSYFTGGNQPQHF. The CDR3 DNA follows: TGTGCCAGCAGTTACTTCACAGGGGGCAATCAGCCCCAGCATTTT.

The rearrangement uses TRBV11-2 and TRBJ1-1, with D hard to call. The CDR3 covers 14 residues. Germline V gene sequence: CDR1 SGHAT, CDR2 FQNNGV. V lost 4 bases to trimming and J lost 1 base, with 10 bases between them. The CDR3, as DNA: TGTGCCAGCAGCTCACCGAGGCGGAACACTGAAGCTTTCTTT. It specifies CASSSPRRNTEAFF.